Below are 18 T cell receptor beta chains sequenced from a single sample in a study of blood T cell repertoires in COVID-19. Clones were sequenced by immunoSEQ multiplex PCR, and TCRdb holds only the in-frame ones, with some missing. Of around 130,000 clones listed, 80% to 85% are singletons. Sequencing used peripheral blood. The source is a woman of 80 years or more with acute or convalescent COVID-19.

The gene calls are TRBV5-1 and TRBJ2-3; 8 bases line up with TRBD2. V shed 0 bases and J 4 bases; nucleotides not matched to a gene: 7. The CDR3 is 16 amino acids. CDR1 is SGHRS and CDR2 is YFSETQ in the germline V gene. CDR3 DNA: TGCGCCAGCAGCTTGGGGATAGCGGGGTTCTCAGATACGCAGTATTTT. It is translated as CASSLGIAGFSDTQYF.

This chain connects TRBV4-1 to TRBJ1-1, with 8 bases fitting TRBD1. The junction had 4 bases not matched to a gene; V was cut back by 2 bases and J by 5 bases. Germline V gene sequence: CDR1 MGHRA, CDR2 YSYEKL. There are 14 residues in the CDR3. The CDR3 coding sequence is TGCGCCAGCAGCCAACAAACAGGGGGAACTGAAGCTTTCTTT. This encodes CASSQQTGGTEAFF.

This clone has a handful of counts. Other DNA sequences in this specimen translate into the identical CDR3. The V gene is TRBV19, the J gene TRBJ1-1; perhaps TRBD1 as D (5 bases). The CDR3 loop spans 13 amino acids. Looked up from germline, CDR1 is LNHDA and CDR2 is SQIVND (reference sequence). The V end lost 4 bases, the J end lost 3 bases, and 9 bases lay between the germline ends. The CDR3 bases are TGTGCCAGTAGTAGTACAGGTGACACTGAAGCTTTCTTT. Its protein is CASSSTGDTEAFF.

This clone was picked up a small number of times. The chain uses TRBV18 and TRBJ1-2; a weak D match, TRBD1 (6 bases). CDR3 length: 12 residues. Germline loops: CDR1 KGHSH, CDR2 LQKENI. Trimming pared 2 bases from V and 6 bases from J, leaving 7 bases between. The CDR3 DNA reads as TGTGCCAGCTCACCATCAGGGGATGGCTACACCTTC. Protein: CASSPSGDGYTF.

The CDR3 is CASSPPTGTSGLATQYF. In nucleotides, the CDR3 is TGTGCCAGCTCACCACCTACCGGGACTAGTGGCTTGGCGACCCAGTACTTC. The rearrangement links TRBV18 to TRBJ2-5; TRBD2 matches at 8 bases. CDR3 length equals 17 residues. Germline-derived CDR1 and CDR2 are KGHSH and LQKENI. V lost 0 bases to trimming and J lost 7 bases; unmatched junction nucleotides: 13.

The chain has TRBV7-9 and TRBJ2-3; D may be TRBD1 (7 bases). The CDR3 length is 16 residues. V shed 1 base and J shed 7 bases, with 18 bases lying between them. The germline gives CDR1 SEHNR, CDR2 FQNEAQ (reference sequence). The CDR3 reads CASSLGVRRGLNTQYF. In nucleotides, the CDR3 is TGTGCCAGCAGCTTAGGGGTGCGGAGGGGGCTGAATACGCAGTATTTT.

The rearrangement links TRBV7-9 to TRBJ1-2; D is perhaps TRBD1 (5 bases). Germline CDR1 SEHNR, CDR2 FQNEAQ (reference sequence). The CDR3 is 16 residues long. Deletions cut 5 bases from V and 3 bases from J, with 19 bases between. CDR3: CASSTPNFGGDYGYTF. Written as DNA, the CDR3 is TGTGCCAGCAGCACACCCAATTTCGGAGGGGACTATGGCTACACCTTC.

The V gene is TRBV4-1, the J gene TRBJ2-2, with TRBD2 matching 9 bases. The V and J ends lost 2 bases and 2 bases, in that order; junction bases with no gene match: 18. The length of the CDR3 is 21 residues. CDR1 is MGHRA, CDR2 YSYEKL, per germline. CDR3: CASSQRGGLFGAGGNTGELFF. CDR3 DNA sequence: TGCGCCAGCAGCCAAAGAGGGGGGCTCTTCGGAGCGGGAGGAAACACCGGGGAGCTGTTTTTT.

J is TRBJ1-2 and V is TRBV28; D may be TRBD1 (6 bases). The V gene lost 8 bases and the J gene lost 0 bases, with 10 bases spanning the gap. Germline loops: CDR1 MDHEN, CDR2 SYDVKM. This CDR3 is 13 amino acids long. The DNA for the CDR3 is TGTGCCAGCGGGGGCGCCGCTAACTATGGCTACACCTTC. Its protein product is CASGGAANYGYTF.

This clone appeared a few times. The rearrangement uses TRBV5-4 and TRBJ2-5; 11 positions agree with TRBD2. Germline V lookup: CDR1 SGHNT, CDR2 YYREEE (reference sequence). The V and J ends lost 4 bases and 1 base, in that order; junction bases with no gene match: 6. The CDR3 has 16 residues. CDR3 loop: CASSQGLADFQETQYF. The CDR3 nucleotides are TGTGCCAGCAGCCAGGGACTAGCGGACTTCCAAGAGACCCAGTACTTC.

The chain employs TRBV27 and TRBJ2-2; 7 nucleotides align to TRBD2. CDR3 size: 16 residues. Looked up from germline, CDR1 is MNHEY and CDR2 is SMNVEV (reference sequence). Losses at the gene ends were 2 bases for V and 4 bases for J; bases not matched to a gene: 7. The CDR3 is CASSLGGGVGTGELFF. DNA of the CDR3: TGTGCCAGCAGTTTAGGGGGAGGGGTTGGCACCGGGGAGCTGTTTTTT.

The chain employs TRBV28 and TRBJ2-7; a weak D match, TRBD2 (5 bases). V dropped 7 bases and J dropped 5 bases, with 18 bases sitting between them. CDR1 is MDHEN, CDR2 SYDVKM, per germline. This CDR3 comprises 14 residues. Here the CDR3 reads CASNRGYLRHEQYF. CDR3 in DNA: TGTGCCAGCAACAGAGGGTATCTAAGACACGAGCAGTACTTC.

This chain connects TRBV5-1 to TRBJ1-1; TRBD1 is a possible D gene (5 bases). V lost 7 bases to trimming and J lost 5 bases, with 15 bases between them. The CDR3 sequence is 13 residues long. Germline V CDR1 and CDR2: SGHRS, YFSETQ. DNA of the CDR3: TGCGCCAGCTCCCGGGGGTTCGGAACTGAAGCTTTCTTT. Protein product: CASSRGFGTEAFF.

The chain couples TRBV19 to TRBJ1-5; 7 bases map to TRBD1. The CDR3 is made up of 14 amino acids. Trimming took 2 bases from V and 7 from J; bases not matched to a gene: 5. CDR1 LNHDA and CDR2 SQIVND come from the germline V gene (reference sequence). CDR3 region: CASSITGARQPQHF. CDR3 nucleotide sequence: TGTGCCAGTAGTATAACAGGGGCGAGGCAGCCCCAGCATTTT.

The chain has TRBV10-3 and TRBJ2-1; 7 positions agree with TRBD2. Looked up from germline, CDR1 is ENHRY and CDR2 is SYGVKD. This CDR3 has 14 amino acids. J gave up 5 bases and V 11 bases, and 12 bases lay outside the gene matches. The CDR3 DNA reads TGTGCCGCCCGCCCCCAGCGGGGCAACAATGAGCAGTTCTTC. Translated, it gives CAARPQRGNNEQFF.

The chain has TRBV28 and TRBJ1-2, with 11 bases fitting TRBD1. Germline lookup yields CDR1 MDHEN and CDR2 SYDVKM. The CDR3 is 13 amino acids. J lost 8 bases, V lost 6 bases, and 5 bases had no gene match. DNA for the CDR3: TGTGCCAGCAGGGACAGGGGGCGCGAGGGCTACACCTTC. Translation: CASRDRGREGYTF.

This clone turned up a few times. Compared with germline, one end of the junction differs, possibly owing to a read error. This chain joins TRBV6-1 and TRBJ2-7, with 7 bases matching TRBD1. The CDR3 consists of 13 residues. Germline V gives CDR1 MNHNS, CDR2 SASEGT. CDR3 in amino acids: CASSEFQTGTALF. In DNA form, the CDR3 reads TGTGCCAGCAGTGAGTTCCAGACCGGGACAGCTCTTTTC.

The chain couples TRBV5-1 to TRBJ2-3; the D is unclear. The CDR3 spans 14 residues. Looked up from germline, CDR1 is SGHRS and CDR2 is YFSETQ. V shed 0 bases and J shed 2 bases, with 7 bases lying between them. CDR3 in DNA: TGCGCCAGCAGCTTGGACAGCCACACAGATACGCAGTATTTT. Encoded protein: CASSLDSHTDTQYF.